This is a list of T cell receptor beta chains from one sample in a study of Tregs in tolerant kidney transplant recipients. The antigens of these receptors remain unknown. Using immunoSEQ multiplex PCR, the repertoire was profiled, and TCRdb retains in-frame clones only, with some absent. Here the sample spans around 9,700 clones, 91% being singletons. Sequenced here: Tregs from blood cultured with allogeneic cells, sampled before the transplant. Receptor source: a human patient who received a combined kidney and bone marrow transplant. CDR3s include the opening cysteine and the closing phenylalanine or tryptophan. The D gene is left open where the match is weak. Where a row states a size, it is once, few, many or the class of an expanded clone; other rows omit it.

.	TRBV7-2	few	TRBJ1-4	CASSLGYRGREKLFF	TGTGCCAGCAGCTTAGGTTATAGGGGGAGAGAAAAACTGTTTTTT
TRBD2	TRBV6-6	few	TRBJ2-3	CAARRLAGWGDTQYF	TGTGCCGCCCGACGACTAGCGGGGTGGGGAGATACGCAGTATTTT
TRBD2	TRBV19	.	TRBJ2-7	CASSVGLAGGPRDSYEQYF	TGTGCCAGTAGTGTCGGACTAGCGGGAGGGCCTAGGGACTCCTACGAGCAGTACTTC
.	TRBV5-4	.	TRBJ2-3	CASSRNRLGSDTQYF	TGTGCCAGCAGCCGAAACAGGTTGGGATCAGATACGCAGTATTTT
TRBD2	TRBV10-3	.	TRBJ2-2	CAIRPGTSGGTGELFF	TGTGCCATCAGACCGGGGACTAGCGGAGGGACCGGGGAGCTGTTTTTT
.	TRBV5-6	few	TRBJ2-1	CASSFPLSSLGEQFF	TGTGCCAGCAGCTTTCCTCTGTCTAGCCTCGGTGAGCAGTTCTTC
.	TRBV6-6	.	TRBJ1-6	CASSYGADSPLHF	TGTGCCAGCAGTTACGGTGCGGATTCACCCCTCCACTTT
TRBD1	TRBV27	.	TRBJ2-5	CASSFTGGAQYF	TGTGCCAGCAGTTTCACAGGGGGCGCCCAGTACTTC
.	TRBV14	.	TRBJ2-1	CASSIRQALRDEQFF	TGTGCCAGCAGCATTCGACAGGCTCTGAGGGATGAGCAGTTCTTC
TRBD2	TRBV6-1	once	TRBJ2-4	CASRRETKNIQYF	TGTGCCAGCAGGCGGGAGACCAAAAACATTCAGTACTTC
.	TRBV7-9	.	TRBJ1-1	CASSYSQGTEAFF	TGTGCCAGCAGCTACTCCCAGGGCACTGAAGCTTTCTTT
TRBD2	TRBV7-9	.	TRBJ2-5	CASSLVGLAGETQYF	TGTGCCAGCAGCTTAGTGGGACTAGCAGGAGAGACCCAGTACTTC
TRBD2	TRBV5-4	.	TRBJ2-3	CASSSGLAGPSTDTQYF	TGTGCCAGCAGCTCCGGACTAGCGGGCCCATCCACAGATACGCAGTATTTT
.	TRBV5-1	.	TRBJ2-5	CATPRLEETQYF	TGCGCCACCCCACGGCTAGAAGAGACCCAGTACTTC
.	TRBV4-2	.	TRBJ2-5	CASSRSPTGDKETQYF	TGTGCCAGCAGCCGAAGCCCGACAGGAGATAAAGAGACCCAGTACTTC
TRBD1	TRBV19	.	TRBJ2-7	CASSRQGSYEQYF	TGTGCCAGTAGTAGACAGGGCTCCTACGAGCAGTACTTC
.	TRBV15	.	TRBJ2-6	CATSRDGGSGANVLTF	TGTGCCACCAGCAGAGATGGAGGGTCTGGGGCCAACGTCCTGACTTTC
TRBD1	TRBV6-5	once	TRBJ2-7	CASSYWGQGAHEQYF	TGTGCCAGCAGTTACTGGGGACAGGGGGCCCACGAGCAGTACTTC
.	TRBV20-1	.	TRBJ2-7	CSARVEGEQYF	TGCAGTGCTAGAGTAGAGGGCGAGCAGTACTTC
.	TRBV7-3	.	TRBJ1-2	CASSLVGYGYTF	TGTGCCAGCAGCTTGGTTGGATATGGCTACACCTTC
.	TRBV4-2	few	TRBJ2-1	CASSQDRGVSNEQFF	TGTGCCAGCAGCCAAGATCGCGGGGTAAGCAATGAGCAGTTCTTC
.	TRBV6-1	.	TRBJ2-6	CASRARGPRANVLTF	TGTGCCAGCAGGGCCAGGGGCCCACGGGCCAACGTCCTGACTTTC
.	TRBV5-5	.	TRBJ2-7	CASSFGGDLYEQYF	TGTGCCAGCAGCTTCGGCGGAGACCTCTACGAGCAGTACTTC
.	TRBV5-6	.	TRBJ2-7	CASSFGYSYEQYF	TGTGCCAGCAGCTTTGGCTACTCCTACGAGCAGTACTTC
.	TRBV2	.	TRBJ2-1	CASSVRRDNEQFF	TGTGCCAGCAGTGTCCGCAGGGACAATGAGCAGTTCTTC
.	TRBV15	.	TRBJ2-3	CATSRGGQGTDTQYF	TGTGCCACCAGCAGAGGTGGTCAGGGCACAGATACGCAGTATTTT
.	TRBV19	.	TRBJ1-1	CASSSLRDTEAFF	TGTGCCAGTAGTTCCCTCCGGGACACTGAAGCTTTCTTT
TRBD1	TRBV7-9	once	TRBJ2-6	CASSLGTVLSGANVLTF	TGTGCCAGCAGCCTGGGGACAGTCCTCTCTGGGGCCAACGTCCTGACTTTC
.	TRBV9	.	TRBJ1-3	CASSGPRFRGNTIYF	TGTGCCAGCAGCGGCCCCAGGTTCCGCGGAAACACCATATATTTT
TRBD1	TRBV28	.	TRBJ2-7	CASSMDRGYEQYF	TGTGCCAGCAGTATGGACAGGGGGTACGAGCAGTACTTC
TRBD2	TRBV2	.	TRBJ2-7	CASSEWASGTYEQYF	TGTGCCAGCAGTGAGTGGGCTAGCGGGACCTACGAGCAGTACTTC
.	TRBV10-3	.	TRBJ1-1	CAISERESDTEAFF	TGTGCCATCAGTGAGAGGGAGTCGGACACTGAAGCTTTCTTT